The subject of this entry is one T cell receptor beta chain. The antigen this receptor binds is unknown. Qualities for individual bases were not recorded, and no much larger clone is one base off. Participants in the prospective study were enrolled through a virtual design, were aged roughly 18 to 100 years, and lived in 24 United States geographic areas. Cohort assignment in the prospective study relied on participant-reported clinical history from a screening survey and a study questionnaire. Recovered participants in ImmuneRACE Cohort 3 were defined as having two consecutive negative NP/OP PCR tests, clearance from a healthcare professional, or resolution of symptoms. In the prospective study, whole blood, serum and a nasopharyngeal or oropharyngeal swab were collected from each participant by mobile phlebotomists. Prospective study participants could optionally give additional blood draws and questionnaires over a 2-month period. Before DNA extraction, prospective study blood samples were shipped either frozen or at room temperature.

This sample is part of a study of blood T cell repertoires in COVID-19 (dated by TCRdb to the early 2020s). Regarding the complete study: Samples from collaborators originated in the United States, Italy and Spain and spanned both the acute and convalescent phases of COVID-19. The material from the prospective study consisted of cDNA or gDNA derived from T cells, B-cell-depleted T cells, or PBMCs. Samples came from the ongoing ImmuneRACE study (first 160 participants) plus 1,254 subjects from 6 global collaborators. The repertoires were released in a freely available public database meant as a resource for research on the immune response to SARS-CoV-2. A de-identified subject ID, COVID-19 status, age in years and sex were almost always included in the sample metadata. Subjects who had been exposed to COVID-19, were actively infected with it, or had recovered from it provided the deeply sampled blood TCRbeta repertoires that made up the dataset. Where available, HLA class I and class II types were taken from metadata supplied by the sample provider and were not determined by assay-based typing.

Summary of the overall study and its limitations: The amount of clinical and demographic metadata varied by source and participant and was provided uncurated.

Cut back by 6 bases and 0 bases, the V and J ends lie 12 bases apart. CDR1 and CDR2 are read off the germline V gene as MDHEN and SYDVKM. The CDR3 sequence holds 15 residues, the cysteine and phenylalanine included. Only the CDR3 DNA is retained, 45 bases long and in frame from the first base. TCRbeta CDR3 regions were amplified from genomic DNA by means of the immunoSEQ Assay, a bias-controlled multiplex PCR. The original methods were these. The number of nucleated cells in each sample was estimated by amplification of reference gene primers within the assay. To quantify the absolute abundance of each unique TCRbeta CDR3 rearrangement, sequence reads were collapsed and filtered. For each sample, productive Simpson clonality was calculated as the square root of Simpson's diversity index over productive rearrangements. In its TCRdb copy, this immuneACCESS table keeps in-frame sequences only and misses some clones. Where compared with another copy, unresolved V genes explain less than half of these, and the others have no known cause. V and J calls and clone size are given by that table; D and trimming were obtained from the DNA. The sample table holds 300,000 to 400,000 clones, of which about 88% were seen once. 2.6% of the sample rests with the top ten.

The TCR comes from a man aged 55 to 70 who had recovered from COVID-19. Sequencing was performed on PBMCs or T cells enriched from blood (not recorded which). The rearranged segments are TRBV28 and TRBJ2-1; no D gene is confidently identified. Here is the DNA: TGTGCCAGCAGATCAGTCCCTAGCTCCTACAATGAGCAGTTCTTC. It specifies CASRSVPSSYNEQFF.